These 8 T cell receptor beta chains came from one sample sequenced in a study of blood T cell repertoires in COVID-19. The table came from immunoSEQ multiplex PCR; TCRdb's copy has only in-frame clones and leaves some out. The table lists about 82,000 clones, roughly 90% of them singletons. Sequenced sample: PBMCs or T cells enriched from blood (not recorded which). These receptors came from a woman aged 45-59 years with acute COVID-19.

This clone was counted once. The chain recombines TRBV24-1 with TRBJ2-4; the match to TRBD2 covers 7 bases. The CDR3 runs 16 residues. Germline V lookup: CDR1 KGHDR, CDR2 SFDVKD. V shed 4 bases and J 3 bases; nucleotides not matched to a gene: 8. The CDR3 protein is CATSDNLAENKNIQYF. Written as DNA, the CDR3 is TGTGCCACCAGTGACAACCTAGCGGAGAACAAAAACATTCAGTACTTC.

The chain uses TRBV7-9 and TRBJ1-1; 8 bases line up with TRBD1. With 5 bases clipped from V and 6 bases from J, the junction kept 11 bases outside the gene matches. The germline V gene encodes CDR1 SEHNR and CDR2 FQNEAQ (reference sequence). The CDR3 totals 15 residues. In DNA, the CDR3 is TGTGCCAGCAGCCCGAGGACAGGGAGGGTTTCTGAAGCTTTCTTT. This translates into CASSPRTGRVSEAFF.

This sequence joins TRBV4-2 and TRBJ2-2, with a tentative D call TRBD1 (6 bases). This CDR3 has 15 residues. Germline CDR1 reads LGHNA; CDR2 reads YNFKEQ. V dropped 1 base and J dropped 0 bases, with 6 bases sitting between them. The CDR3 coding sequence is TGTGCCAGCAGCCAAGGGACAGCGAACACCGGGGAGCTGTTTTTT. It specifies CASSQGTANTGELFF.

This chain connects TRBV18 to TRBJ1-1; D remains unclear. Per germline, CDR1 KGHSH and CDR2 LQKENI. The CDR3 extends over 16 amino acids. V dropped 3 bases and J dropped 3 bases, with 17 bases sitting between them. CDR3 bases: TGTGCCAGCTCACCGGGAGGTTCCGATTATGACACTGAAGCTTTCTTT. As protein: CASSPGGSDYDTEAFF.

The genes are TRBV19 and TRBJ2-3; D might be TRBD2 (6 bases). The CDR3 totals 15 residues. Germline CDR1 LNHDA, CDR2 SQIVND (reference sequence). V dropped 4 bases and J dropped 0 bases, with 11 bases sitting between them. The DNA of the CDR3 is TGTGCCAGTAGTACGGGACTGACTAGCACAGATACGCAGTATTTT. This codes for CASSTGLTSTDTQYF.

The chain employs TRBV18 and TRBJ1-1, with D tentatively TRBD1 (5 bases). Per germline, CDR1 KGHSH and CDR2 LQKENI. The CDR3 is 15 residues long. Between the trimmed V and J ends, which lost 1 base and 3 bases, there was a span of 12 bases. CDR3 nucleotide sequence: TGTGCCAGCTCACCACAGGGGTTGGAGTACACTGAAGCTTTCTTT. This codes for CASSPQGLEYTEAFF.

The rearrangement uses TRBV7-6 and TRBJ2-1; D perhaps matches TRBD2 (5 bases). CDR1 is SGHVS, CDR2 FNYEAQ, per germline. This CDR3 region has 16 residues. V shed 0 bases and J shed 8 bases, with 17 bases lying between them. CDR3 residues: CASSLAEAGGVDEQFF. The CDR3, as DNA: TGTGCCAGCAGCTTAGCCGAGGCAGGAGGTGTAGATGAGCAGTTCTTC.

The chain links TRBV11-2 to TRBJ2-7; tentatively, D is TRBD2 (5 bases). The CDR3 has 14 amino acids. The V end lost 4 bases, the J end lost 2 bases, and 12 bases lay between the germline ends. Germline V gene data show CDR1 as SGHAT and CDR2 as FQNNGV. CDR3 DNA: TGTGCCAGCAGCTCGCGCAGCGGTACCTACGAGCAGTACTTC. Protein sequence: CASSSRSGTYEQYF.